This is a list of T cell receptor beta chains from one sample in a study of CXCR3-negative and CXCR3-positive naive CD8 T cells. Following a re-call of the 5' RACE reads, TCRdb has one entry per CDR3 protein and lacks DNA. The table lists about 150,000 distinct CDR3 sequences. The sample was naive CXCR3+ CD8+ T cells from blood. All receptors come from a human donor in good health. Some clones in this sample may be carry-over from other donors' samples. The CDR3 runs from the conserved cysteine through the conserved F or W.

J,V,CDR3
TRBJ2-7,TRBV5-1,CASSLVGAEGGSYEQYF
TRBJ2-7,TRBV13,CASSPNRGKEYEQYF
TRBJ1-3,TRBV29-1,CSVEWDSSSGNTIYF
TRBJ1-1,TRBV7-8,CASSYMGRNTEAFF
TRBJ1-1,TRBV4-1,CASSPREVLDTEAFF
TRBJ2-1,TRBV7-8,CASSGHTYNEQFF
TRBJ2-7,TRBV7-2,CASSPGSVHEQYF
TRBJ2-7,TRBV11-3,CASSLNEERGFSYEQYF
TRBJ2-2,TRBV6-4,CASSVAATAGELFF
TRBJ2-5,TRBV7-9,CASSFRTSGFETQYF
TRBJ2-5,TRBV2,CASSEGQYQETQYF
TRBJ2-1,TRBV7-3,CASSKEPGLGFYNEQFF
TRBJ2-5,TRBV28,CASSFEGQNYNEQCF
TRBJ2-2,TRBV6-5,CASSHRGYTGELFF
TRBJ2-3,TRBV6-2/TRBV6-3,CASSSDRTTQYF
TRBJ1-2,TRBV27,CASSLTPNYGYTF
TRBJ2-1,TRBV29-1,CSVEDFVNEQFF
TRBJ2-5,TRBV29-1,CSVEGANQETQYF
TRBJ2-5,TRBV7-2,CASSLVPGQPQETQYF
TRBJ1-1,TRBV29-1,CSGLAGVEDTEAFF
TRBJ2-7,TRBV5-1,CASSIKYLAGGPSPYEQYF
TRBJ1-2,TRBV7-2,CASSYSLGLDYGYTF
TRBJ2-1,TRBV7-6,CASSLVEGDSYNEQFF
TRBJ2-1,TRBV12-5,CASGLSRDEQFF
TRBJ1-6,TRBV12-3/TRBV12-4,CASSSGTGPSPLHF
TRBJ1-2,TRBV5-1,CASFGSIEQNYGYTF
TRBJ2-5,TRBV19,CASSDFSAYQETQYF
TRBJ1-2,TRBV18,CASSRDGANYGYTF
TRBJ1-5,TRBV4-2,CASSQDWSYSNQPQHF
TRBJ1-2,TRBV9,CASSVERGLDYGYTF
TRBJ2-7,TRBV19,CASSTGTGEVEQYF